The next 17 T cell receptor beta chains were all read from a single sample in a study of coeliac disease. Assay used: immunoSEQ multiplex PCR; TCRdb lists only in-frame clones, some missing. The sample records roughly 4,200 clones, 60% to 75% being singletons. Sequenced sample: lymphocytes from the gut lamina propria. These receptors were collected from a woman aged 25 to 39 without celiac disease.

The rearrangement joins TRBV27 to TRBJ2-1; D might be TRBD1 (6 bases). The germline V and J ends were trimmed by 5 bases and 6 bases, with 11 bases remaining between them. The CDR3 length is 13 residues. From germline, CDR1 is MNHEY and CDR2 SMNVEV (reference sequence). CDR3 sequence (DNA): TGTGCCAGCAGTCATTACAGGGCCAATGAGCAGTTCTTC. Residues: CASSHYRANEQFF.

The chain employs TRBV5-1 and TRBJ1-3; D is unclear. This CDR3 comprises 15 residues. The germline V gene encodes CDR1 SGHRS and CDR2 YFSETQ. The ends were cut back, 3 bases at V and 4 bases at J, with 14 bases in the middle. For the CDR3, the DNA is TGCGCCAGCAGCTACTCCGGACTCGGGGGAAACACCATATATTTT. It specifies CASSYSGLGGNTIYF.

As DNA, the CDR3 is TGTGCCAGCAGCTTAGTATCCGGGACAGGGGGTTCTGGAAACACCATATATTTT. It is translated as CASSLVSGTGGSGNTIYF. The rearrangement joins TRBV11-2 to TRBJ1-3; 11 bases fit TRBD1. The germline V gene has CDR1 SGHAT and CDR2 FQNNGV. This CDR3 region has 18 residues. The junction had 6 bases not matched to a gene; V was cut back by 1 base and J by 1 base. The whole variable domain, filled in from reference TRBV11-2 and TRBJ1-3, reads EAGVAQSPRYKIIEKRQSVAFWCNPISGHATLYWYQQILGQGPKLLIQFQNNGVVDDSQLPKDRFSAERLKGVDSTLKIQPAKLEDSAVYLCASSLVSGTGGSGNTIYFGEGSWLTVV.

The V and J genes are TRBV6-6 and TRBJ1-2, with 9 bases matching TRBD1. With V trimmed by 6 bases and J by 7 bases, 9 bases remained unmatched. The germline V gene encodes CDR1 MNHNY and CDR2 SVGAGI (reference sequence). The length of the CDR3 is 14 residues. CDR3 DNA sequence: TGTGCCAGCAGGGACAGGGGAAAGGCTCTTGGCTACACCTTC. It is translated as CASRDRGKALGYTF.

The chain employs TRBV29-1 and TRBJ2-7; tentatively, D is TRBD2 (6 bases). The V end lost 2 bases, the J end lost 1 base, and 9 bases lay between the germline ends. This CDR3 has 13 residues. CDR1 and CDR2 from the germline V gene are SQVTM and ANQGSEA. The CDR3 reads CSVEYRGSYEQYF. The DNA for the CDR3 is TGCAGCGTTGAATACCGGGGGTCCTACGAGCAGTACTTC.

The CDR3 here is CASSQQGATTQYF. The CDR3 nucleotides read TGTGCCAGCAGTCAGCAGGGGGCTACTACGCAGTATTTT. The gene calls are TRBV13 and TRBJ2-3; TRBD1 agrees at 8 bases. The CDR3 has 13 amino acids. Germline CDR1 is PRHDT and CDR2 is FYEKMQ (reference sequence). With 6 bases clipped from V and 8 bases from J, the junction kept 7 bases outside the gene matches.

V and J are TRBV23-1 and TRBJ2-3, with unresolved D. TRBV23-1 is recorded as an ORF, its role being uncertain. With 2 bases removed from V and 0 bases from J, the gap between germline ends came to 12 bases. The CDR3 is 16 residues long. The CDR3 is CASSQTAPLSTDTQYF. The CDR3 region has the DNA TGCGCCAGCAGTCAAACAGCCCCCCTTAGCACAGATACGCAGTATTTT.

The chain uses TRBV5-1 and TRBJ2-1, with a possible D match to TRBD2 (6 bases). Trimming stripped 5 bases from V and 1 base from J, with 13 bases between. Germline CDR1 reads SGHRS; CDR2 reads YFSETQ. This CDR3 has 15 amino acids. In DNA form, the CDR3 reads TGCGCCAGCAGGGAGGAGGGGTTGTCCTACAATGAGCAGTTCTTC. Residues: CASREEGLSYNEQFF.

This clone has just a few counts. CDR3 in DNA: TGCGCCAGCAGCTTATCGGGAACTAATGAAAAACTGTTTTTT. This gives the protein CASSLSGTNEKLFF. This chain uses TRBV5-1 with TRBJ1-4, with unresolved D. The germline V and J ends were trimmed by 2 bases and 1 base, with 6 bases remaining between them. The germline gives CDR1 SGHRS, CDR2 YFSETQ. This CDR3 has 14 amino acids.

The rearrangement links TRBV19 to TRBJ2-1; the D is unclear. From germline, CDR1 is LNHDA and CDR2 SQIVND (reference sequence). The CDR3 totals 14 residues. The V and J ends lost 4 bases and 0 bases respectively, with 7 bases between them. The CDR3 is CASSRRSSYNEQFF. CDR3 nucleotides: TGTGCCAGTAGTAGGAGAAGCTCCTACAATGAGCAGTTCTTC.

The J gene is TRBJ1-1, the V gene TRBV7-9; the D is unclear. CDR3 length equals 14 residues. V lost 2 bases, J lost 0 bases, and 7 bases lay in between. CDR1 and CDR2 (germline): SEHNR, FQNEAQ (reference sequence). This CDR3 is CASSLNILNTEAFF. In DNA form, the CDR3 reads TGTGCCAGCAGCTTAAACATCTTGAACACTGAAGCTTTCTTT.

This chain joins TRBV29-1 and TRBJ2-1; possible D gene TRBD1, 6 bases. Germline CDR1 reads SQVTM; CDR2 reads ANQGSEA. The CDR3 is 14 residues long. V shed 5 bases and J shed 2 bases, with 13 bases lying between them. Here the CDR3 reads CSVPRTATYNEQFF. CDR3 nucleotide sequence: TGCAGCGTTCCCCGGACAGCAACCTACAATGAGCAGTTCTTC.

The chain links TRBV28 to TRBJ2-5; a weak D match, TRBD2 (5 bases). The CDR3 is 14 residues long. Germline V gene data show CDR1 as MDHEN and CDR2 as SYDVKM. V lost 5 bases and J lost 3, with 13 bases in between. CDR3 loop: CASSQLGIEETQYF. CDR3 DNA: TGTGCCAGCAGTCAACTAGGGATAGAAGAGACCCAGTACTTC.

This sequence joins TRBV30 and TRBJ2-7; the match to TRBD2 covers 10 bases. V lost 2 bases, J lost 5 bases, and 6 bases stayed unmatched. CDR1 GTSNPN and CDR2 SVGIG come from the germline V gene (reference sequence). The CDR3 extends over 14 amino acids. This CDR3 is CAWSRLAGGHEQYF. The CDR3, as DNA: TGTGCCTGGAGTAGGTTAGCGGGGGGCCACGAGCAGTACTTC.

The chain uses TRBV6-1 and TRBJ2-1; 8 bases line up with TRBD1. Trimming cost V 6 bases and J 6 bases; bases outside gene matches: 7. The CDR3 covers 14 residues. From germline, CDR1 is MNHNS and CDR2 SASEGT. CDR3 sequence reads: CASRRTGGSNEQFF. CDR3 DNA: TGTGCCAGCAGACGAACAGGGGGGAGCAATGAGCAGTTCTTC.

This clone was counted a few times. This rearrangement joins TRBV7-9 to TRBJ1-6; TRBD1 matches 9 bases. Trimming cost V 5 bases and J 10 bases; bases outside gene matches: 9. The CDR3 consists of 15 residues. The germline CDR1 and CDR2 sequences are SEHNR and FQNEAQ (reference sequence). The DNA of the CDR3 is TGTGCCAGCAGCCCCACCGGGACAGGGCCCTCACCCCTCCACTTT. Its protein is CASSPTGTGPSPLHF.

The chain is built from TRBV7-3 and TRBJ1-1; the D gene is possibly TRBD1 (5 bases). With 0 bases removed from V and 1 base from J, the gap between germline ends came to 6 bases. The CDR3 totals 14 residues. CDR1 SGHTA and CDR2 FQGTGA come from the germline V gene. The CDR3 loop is CASSLTDRNTEAFF. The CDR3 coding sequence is TGTGCCAGCAGCTTAACCGACAGGAACACTGAAGCTTTCTTT.